This TCR beta chain was retrieved from a study of T cell changes during pregnancy in multiple sclerosis. This clone was seen once. Sequencing was performed with immunoSEQ multiplex PCR; in TCRdb, only in-frame clones are kept and a portion is missing. The data show approximately 59,000 clones, under 95% seen once. The CDR3 is 17 amino acids. The junction had 17 bases not matched to a gene; V was cut back by 5 bases and J by 4 bases. Germline CDR1 and CDR2: SQVTM and ANQGSEA. The chain has TRBV29-1 and TRBJ2-3; 8 bases fit TRBD2. This TCR came from a female donor in good health, enrolled as a control in a pregnancy study. Specimen: peripheral blood, collected in the third trimester of pregnancy. The CDR3 protein is CSVKGPGGGLVADTQYF. CDR3 DNA sequence: TGCAGCGTTAAAGGCCCCGGGGGGGGGTTAGTTGCAGATACGCAGTATTTT.